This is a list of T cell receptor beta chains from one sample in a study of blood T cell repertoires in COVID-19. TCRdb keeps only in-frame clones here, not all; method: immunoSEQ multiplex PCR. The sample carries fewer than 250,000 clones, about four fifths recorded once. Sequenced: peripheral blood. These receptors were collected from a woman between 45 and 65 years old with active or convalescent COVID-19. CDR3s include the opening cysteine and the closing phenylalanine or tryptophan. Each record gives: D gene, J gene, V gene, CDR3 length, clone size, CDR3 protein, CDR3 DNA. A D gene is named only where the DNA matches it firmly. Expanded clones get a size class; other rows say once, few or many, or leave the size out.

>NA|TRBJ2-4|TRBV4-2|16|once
CASSQVRVDSGNIQYF
TGTGCCAGCAGCCAAGTACGGGTGGACTCGGGGAACATTCAGTACTTC
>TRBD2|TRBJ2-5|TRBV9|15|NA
CASSVGTSWQETQYF
TGTGCCAGCAGCGTAGGGACTAGCTGGCAAGAGACCCAGTACTTC
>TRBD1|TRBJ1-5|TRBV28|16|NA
CASSPQTGGKNQPQHF
TGTGCCAGCAGTCCACAGACAGGGGGGAAGAATCAGCCCCAGCATTTT
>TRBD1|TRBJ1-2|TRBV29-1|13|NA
CSVGTGGNYGYTF
TGCAGCGTAGGGACAGGGGGCAACTATGGCTACACCTTC
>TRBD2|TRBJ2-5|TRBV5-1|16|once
CASSGEPSGKYETQYF
TGCGCCAGCAGCGGGGAGCCTAGCGGGAAGTATGAGACCCAGTACTTC
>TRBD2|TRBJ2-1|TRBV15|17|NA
CATSRGPGLAGGNEQFF
TGTGCCACCAGCAGAGGTCCGGGACTAGCGGGAGGAAATGAGCAGTTCTTC
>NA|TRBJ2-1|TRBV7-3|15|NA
CASSLRRSSYNEQFF
TGTGCCAGCAGCTTAAGAAGGAGCTCCTACAATGAGCAGTTCTTC
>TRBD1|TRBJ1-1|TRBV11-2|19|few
CASSSPPYRTGGSGTEAFF
TGTGCCAGCAGCTCCCCCCCTTACCGGACAGGGGGCAGTGGCACTGAAGCTTTCTTT
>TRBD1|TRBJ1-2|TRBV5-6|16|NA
CASSPGTGGATYGYTF
TGTGCCAGCAGCCCGGGGACAGGGGGCGCGACCTATGGCTACACCTTC
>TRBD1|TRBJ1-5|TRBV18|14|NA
CASSTMDRNQPQHF
TGTGCCAGCTCAACAATGGACAGGAATCAGCCCCAGCATTTT
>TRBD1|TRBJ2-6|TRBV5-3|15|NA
CAGGQGSSGANVLTF
TGTGCCGGGGGACAGGGATCTTCTGGGGCCAACGTCCTGACTTTC
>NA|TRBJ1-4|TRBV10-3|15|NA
CAISESGRFNEKLFF
TGTGCCATCAGTGAGTCGGGCAGGTTTAATGAAAAACTGTTTTTT
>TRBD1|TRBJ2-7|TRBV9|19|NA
CASSVGDRGHSAKSYEQYF
TGTGCCAGCAGCGTGGGGGACAGGGGGCATTCGGCTAAGTCCTACGAGCAGTACTTC
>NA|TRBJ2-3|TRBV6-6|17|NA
CASSLGDSRWSTDTQYF
TGTGCCAGCAGTCTAGGGGACTCCAGGTGGAGCACAGATACGCAGTATTTT
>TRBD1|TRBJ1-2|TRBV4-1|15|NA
CASSHPGQLFYGYTF
TGCGCCAGCAGCCACCCGGGACAGTTATTCTATGGCTACACCTTC
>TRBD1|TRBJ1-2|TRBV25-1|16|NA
CASSETGGDALYGYTF
TGTGCCAGCAGTGAAACAGGGGGCGATGCACTCTATGGCTACACCTTC
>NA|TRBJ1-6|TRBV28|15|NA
CASSFGRVYNSPLHF
TGTGCCAGCAGTTTCGGCAGGGTTTATAATTCACCCCTCCACTTT